A single sample gave rise to the 11 T cell receptor beta chains below, sequenced in a study of blood T cells in healthy people across ages. The authors ran a second PCR of roughly 6 to 12 cycles using a sample-barcoded 5' primer and a J-beta primer mix. One entry per CDR3 protein, called by TCRdb with MiXCR from the 5' RACE reads. The sample contains 1.5 million to 2 million distinct CDR3 sequences, about 30% of which appear only once. Sample: blood. Receptors originate from a woman aged 25-40 years in good health.

This clonotype was observed at least ten times. The V gene is TRBV4-3, the J gene TRBJ2-7; TRBD2 might be the D (6 bases). The CDR3 is 15 residues long. Germline loops: CDR1 LGHNA, CDR2 YSLEER. Trimming pared 0 bases from V and 5 bases from J, leaving 14 bases between. CDR3 loop: CASSQEMSRRDEQYF. The CDR3 DNA reads as TGCGCCAGCAGCCAAGAAATGTCCAGGAGGGACGAGCAGTACTTC.

This rearrangement joins TRBV15 to TRBJ1-1; no firm D call. This CDR3 region has 13 residues. CDR1 is LNHNV and CDR2 is YYDKDF in the germline V gene (reference sequence). V was pared by 5 bases and J by 1 base, with 8 bases between. The CDR3 DNA is TGTGCCACCAGCCGAGGGAAGAACACTGAAGCTTTCTTT. Amino acid sequence: CATSRGKNTEAFF.

The gene calls are TRBV18 and TRBJ2-1; tentative D call: TRBD1 (8 bases). V was pared by 4 bases and J by 13 bases, with 20 bases between. The CDR3 totals 14 residues. Germline V gene lookup returns CDR1 KGHSH and CDR2 LQKENI. CDR3 bases: TGTGCCAGCTCACGGGAAGGACAGGGAGGGACCCAGTTCTTC. Translation gives CASSREGQGGTQFF.

This chain uses TRBV7-9 with TRBJ1-1, with D uncertain. CDR1 SEHNR and CDR2 FQNEAQ come from the germline V gene (reference sequence). Trimming cost V 1 base and J 4 bases, with 10 bases left between them. The CDR3 contains 14 residues. CDR3 amino acids: CASSLEVVGTEAFF. The CDR3 DNA reads as TGTGCCAGCAGCTTAGAGGTCGTTGGCACTGAAGCTTTCTTT.

V usage is TRBV5-1 and J usage is TRBJ2-7, with a weak D call TRBD1 (6 bases). The CDR3 extends over 12 amino acids. Germline V gives CDR1 SGHRS, CDR2 YFSETQ. The germline V and J ends were trimmed by 4 bases and 6 bases, with 11 bases remaining between them. The CDR3 reads CASSTSDSEQYF. For the CDR3, the DNA is TGCGCCAGCAGCACTTCGGACAGCGAGCAGTACTTC.

The rearrangement links TRBV7-6 to TRBJ2-1, with unresolved D. Deletions cut 5 bases from V and 4 bases from J, with 6 bases between. Germline lookup yields CDR1 SGHVS and CDR2 FNYEAQ. The CDR3 has 12 residues. The CDR3 sequence: CASSGMYNEQFF. DNA of the CDR3: TGTGCCAGCAGCGGAATGTACAATGAGCAGTTCTTC.

The V and J genes are TRBV5-1 and TRBJ1-4; 9 bases fit TRBD1. CDR3 size: 15 residues. Germline trimming cut 3 bases from V and 10 bases from J; bases unmatched to any gene: 10. Germline V gene data show CDR1 as SGHRS and CDR2 as YFSETQ. CDR3 in DNA: TGCGCCAGCAGCTCCACCGGGACAGGGATCGGAAAACTGTTTTTT. It translates to CASSSTGTGIGKLFF.

With regard to this clonotype: At one end, the junction sequence differs from germline, possibly due to a read error. The V call is TRBV20-1, the J call TRBJ2-3; weak D call: TRBD1 (6 bases). The CDR3 is 15 amino acids. Germline lookup yields CDR1 DFQATT and CDR2 SNEGSKA (reference sequence). Written as DNA, the CDR3 is TGCAGTGCTAGAGATATGCCGGACAGTCCCTACGAGCAGTACTTT. As protein: CSARDMPDSPYEQYF.

This chain joins TRBV28 and TRBJ1-5; D is unresolved. This CDR3 has 14 residues. V was shortened by 5 bases and J by 4 bases, with 12 bases between the two germline ends. Germline V CDR1 and CDR2: MDHEN, SYDVKM. CDR3 DNA: TGTGCCAGCAGTCAGAACCTCCTTAATCAGCCCCAGCATTTT. It codes for CASSQNLLNQPQHF. Together with reference TRBV28 and TRBJ1-5, the CDR3 gives the full variable domain: DVKVTQSSRYLVKRTGEKVFLECVQDMDHENMFWYRQDPGLGLRLIYFSYDVKMKEKGDIPEGYSVSREKKERFSLILESASTNQTSMYLCASSQNLLNQPQHFGDGTRLSIL.

Written as DNA, the CDR3 is TGCGCCAGCAGCTTGAAGACAGCCCATCTGAACACTGAAGCTTTCTTT. The encoded protein is CASSLKTAHLNTEAFF. The rearrangement uses TRBV5-1 and TRBJ1-1; perhaps TRBD1 as D (5 bases). CDR1 and CDR2 from the germline V gene are SGHRS and YFSETQ. There are 16 residues in the CDR3. V lost 1 base to trimming and J lost 0 bases, with 13 bases between them.

This clonotype came up many times. The V and J genes are TRBV28 and TRBJ2-7; TRBD1 aligns across 8 bases. The CDR3 consists of 14 residues. The V gene end was trimmed by 6 bases and the J gene end by 2 bases; junction bases not matched to a gene: 6. CDR1 is MDHEN and CDR2 is SYDVKM in the germline V gene. Here the CDR3 DNA reads TGTGCCAGCAGGGCGCCGGGACAGGCCTACGAGCAGTACTTC. It specifies CASRAPGQAYEQYF.